What follows are 5 T cell receptor beta chains derived from one specimen sequenced in a study of control samples from healthy donors and cancer patients. Sequencing used immunoSEQ multiplex PCR; TCRdb keeps in-frame clones, though not all of them. Of some 250,000 clones detected, roughly four fifths appear once; the ten largest clones hold about 14%. Sample: PBMCs. The receptors were sampled from a woman aged 55-69 years with lung cancer.

Only a few counts were recorded for this clone. The V call is TRBV28, the J call TRBJ1-1, with D uncertain. CDR3 length equals 11 residues. V dropped 11 bases and J dropped 1 base, with 8 bases sitting between them. Germline loops: CDR1 MDHEN, CDR2 SYDVKM. The CDR3 sequence is CAGARNTEAFF. DNA of the CDR3: TGTGCCGGCGCAAGGAACACTGAAGCTTTCTTT.

V usage is TRBV4-1 and J usage is TRBJ2-3; 11 positions match TRBD2. Trimming removed 1 base from V and 5 bases from J; junction bases left unmatched: 8. The CDR3 length is 17 residues. Germline CDR1 and CDR2: MGHRA and YSYEKL. CDR3 residues: CASSQALLAGEIDTQYF. In DNA, the CDR3 is TGCGCCAGCAGCCAAGCGTTACTAGCGGGAGAGATAGATACGCAGTATTTT.

The V and J genes are TRBV6-5 and TRBJ2-2; possible D gene TRBD2, 7 bases. Germline V gene sequence: CDR1 MNHEY, CDR2 SVGAGI. The CDR3 is 15 residues long. V was cut by 6 bases and J by 1 base, with 12 bases left in between. CDR3 in amino acids: CASRGGGLNTGELFF. CDR3 nucleotide sequence: TGTGCCAGCAGGGGAGGGGGGTTGAACACCGGGGAGCTGTTTTTT.

This clone has just a few counts. The chain uses TRBV10-3 and TRBJ1-1, with 8 positions matching TRBD1. CDR1 and CDR2 from the germline V gene are ENHRY and SYGVKD. The CDR3 extends over 14 amino acids. V lost 6 bases and J lost 5; bases outside the gene matches: 8. CDR3 nucleotide sequence: TGTGCCATCAGCTACACAGGGGGTGATACTGAAGCTTTCTTT. Its protein is CAISYTGGDTEAFF.

The CDR3 DNA reads TGTGCCAGCGCGATTACAACTAATGAAAAACTGTTTTTT. This translates into CASAITTNEKLFF. V usage is TRBV2 and J usage is TRBJ1-4; D is ambiguous. Per the germline V gene, CDR1 is SNHLY and CDR2 is FYNNEI. V lost 8 bases, J lost 0 bases, and 7 bases lay in between. CDR3 length: 13 amino acids.